This TCR beta chain was captured by sequencing in a study of cytomegalovirus exposure and HLA in healthy donors. In the study overall: Across 300 to 400 genotyped donors, 81% landed in the Caucasian-associated ancestry cluster. Points from the study as a whole: CMV serostatus was the only recorded immune exposure for donors. Later on, a genetic analysis was performed. It linked a missense variant in DCLRE1C with V- and J-gene trimming of TCR beta.

PCR used 60 Vbeta primers and 13 Jbeta primers. Method: immunoSEQ multiplex PCR; TCRdb's copy keeps in-frame clones and lacks some. The repertoire consists of 120,000 to 150,000 clones, with just under 85% occurring once and the leading ten covering around 3.9%. Unrecorded immune exposure was likely among donors, who were nominally healthy when sampled. This clone was observed a few times. Its antigen is unknown. Germline CDR1 reads SGHDT; CDR2 reads YYEEEE. Germline trimming cut 4 bases from V and 0 bases from J; bases unmatched to any gene: 7. The CDR3 extends over 16 amino acids. The chain combines TRBV5-6 with TRBJ2-3, with 8 bases that match TRBD1. This receptor was obtained from a man in his forties in good health and CMV-seropositive. Sequenced material: PBMCs. CDR3 amino acids: CASSALGQGSTDTQYF. DNA for the CDR3: TGTGCCAGCAGCGCCCTAGGACAGGGAAGCACAGATACGCAGTATTTT. The complete variable domain, with remaining parts taken from reference TRBV5-6 and TRBJ2-3, reads DAGVTQSPTHLIKTRGQQVTLRCSPKSGHDTVSWYQQALGQGPQFIFQYYEEEERQRGNFPDRFSGHQFPNYSSELNVNALLLGDSALYLCASSALGQGSTDTQYFGPGTRLTVL.